This is a list of T cell receptor beta chains from one sample in a study of blood T cells in healthy people across ages. Via MiXCR, TCRdb re-called the 5' RACE reads, giving one row per CDR3 protein. Of hundreds of thousands of distinct CDR3 sequences listed, 29% are singletons. The source material was blood. The receptors stem from a woman aged 80 or over in good health. CDR3s include the opening cysteine and the closing phenylalanine or tryptophan. The order of the fields is clone size, V gene, J gene, D gene, CDR3 protein, CDR3 DNA. D genes are given only for firm matches. Clone sizes are given selectively: once, few, many, or a class where the clone is expanded.

>many|TRBV6-1|TRBJ2-7|TRBD2
CASSEARGAYEQYF
TGTGCCAGCAGTGAAGCTCGGGGGGCCTACGAGCAGTACTTC
>.|TRBV5-1|TRBJ2-7|TRBD1
CASSPRTGATYEQYF
TGCGCCAGCAGCCCGCGGACAGGGGCCACCTACGAGCAGTACTTC
>.|TRBV18|TRBJ2-7|.
CASSVSGASYEQYF
TGTGCCAGCTCTGTATCGGGGGCGAGCTACGAGCAGTACTTC
>.|TRBV7-2|TRBJ1-5|TRBD1
CASSARTGYLQPQHF
TGTGCCAGCAGCGCCCGGACAGGGTATTTACAGCCCCAGCATTTT
>many|TRBV10-3|TRBJ2-5|TRBD1
CAISERDRAGETQYF
TGTGCCATCAGTGAGCGCGACAGGGCGGGAGAGACCCAGTACTTC
>.|TRBV7-2|TRBJ2-7|.
CASSLVGRRQYF
TGTGCCAGCAGCTTAGTAGGGAGGCGGCAGTACTTC
>many|TRBV20-1|TRBJ2-3|TRBD2
CSAPSTLAGWVDTQYF
TGCAGTGCTCCCTCTACCTTAGCGGGGTGGGTGGATACGCAGTATTTT
>few|TRBV5-8|TRBJ1-6|TRBD1
CASSLNRGQSPLHF
TGTGCCAGCAGCTTGAACAGGGGGCAATCACCCCTCCACTTT
>many|TRBV6-5|TRBJ2-5|TRBD2
CASSNAGTSGAREQYF
TGTGCCAGCAGTAACGCCGGGACTAGCGGGGCAAGAGAGCAGTACTTC
>many|TRBV10-3|TRBJ1-2|.
CAISEASFNYGYTF
TGTGCCATCAGTGAAGCTAGTTTTAACTATGGCTACACCTTC